This T cell receptor (beta chain) is drawn from a study of OX40 agonist ivuxolimab in advanced cancers. V gave up 1 base and J gave up 4 bases; unmatched junction bases: 6. This CDR3 is 14 amino acids long. Germline V gene lookup returns CDR1 SQVTM and CDR2 ANQGSEA. Sequenced by immunoSEQ multiplex PCR; TCRdb stores in-frame clones only, minus some. The sample has 15,000 to 20,000 clones, approximately 85% seen once; the top ten hold 25% to 35%. The receptor was derived from an adult with an advanced solid tumor such as melanoma, head and neck, liver or kidney cancer. This chain joins TRBV29-1 and TRBJ2-7; 8 bases align to TRBD1. The sample was CD4+ or CD8+ T cells sorted from blood, taken in a trial of the OX40 agonist ivuxolimab. This chain's CDR3 is CSVEGQQGAYEQYF. CDR3 coding DNA: TGCAGCGTTGAAGGCCAGCAGGGGGCGTACGAGCAGTACTTC.